The 13 T cell receptor beta chains listed next were all sequenced from one sample in a study of blood T cell repertoires in COVID-19. Data came from immunoSEQ multiplex PCR; TCRdb stores just in-frame clones and leaves some out. The sample lists approximately 300,000 clones; roughly 91% were seen once. Source material: peripheral blood. The receptors originated from a man aged 50 to 60 with active or convalescent COVID-19.

This clone was seen more than once but under ten times. This chain connects TRBV7-9 to TRBJ2-7; TRBD1 agrees at 9 bases. Trimming removed 3 bases from V and 5 bases from J; junction bases left unmatched: 8. Germline V gene data show CDR1 as SEHNR and CDR2 as FQNEAQ (reference sequence). This CDR3 contains 15 residues. The CDR3 DNA follows: TGTGCCAGCAGCTTTACCGGGACAGGGATGAACGAGCAGTACTTC. Translation: CASSFTGTGMNEQYF.

The genes are TRBV5-1 and TRBJ2-1; no clear D. The CDR3 contains 12 residues. Germline V lookup: CDR1 SGHRS, CDR2 YFSETQ. V lost 4 bases and J 5 bases, leaving 7 bases between the germline ends. The CDR3 nucleotides read TGCGCCAGCAGCCCTGTAGACAATGAGCAGTTCTTC. It translates to CASSPVDNEQFF.

For this clone: The germline gene is not matched at one end of the junction; a read error may be the cause. This sequence joins TRBV28 and TRBJ1-2; tentatively, D is TRBD1 (6 bases). The CDR3 sequence is 12 residues long. CDR1 is MDHEN and CDR2 is SYDVKM in the germline V gene. CDR3 residues: CASSGRGFGKIF. The CDR3 DNA sequence: TGTGCCAGCAGCGGCAGGGGTTTCGGGAAGATTTTC.

The chain links TRBV29-1 to TRBJ1-1, with 10 bases matching TRBD1. The germline gives CDR1 SQVTM, CDR2 ANQGSEA. CDR3 length: 13 amino acids. The V segment lost 6 bases and the J segment 3 bases; nucleotides outside the gene matches: 4. As DNA, the CDR3 is TGCAGCGTGGGGGGACAGGGGTACACTGAAGCTTTCTTT. As protein: CSVGGQGYTEAFF.

The chain employs TRBV7-2 and TRBJ2-3; a possible D gene is TRBD2 (5 bases). This CDR3 comprises 15 residues. CDR1 SGHTA and CDR2 FQGNSA come from the germline V gene. Trimming took 3 bases from V and 2 from J, leaving 12 bases between them. The CDR3 loop reads CASSFTRSHTDTQYF. DNA of the CDR3: TGTGCCAGCAGCTTTACTAGATCACACACAGATACGCAGTATTTT.

The genes are TRBV30 and TRBJ2-5; unclear D gene. The germline V and J ends were trimmed by 0 bases and 5 bases, with 10 bases remaining between them. This CDR3 contains 13 residues. Germline CDR1 is GTSNPN and CDR2 is SVGIG (reference sequence). The CDR3 DNA reads as TGTGCCTGGAGTGTTCAGGATGGGGAGACCCAGTACTTC. This encodes CAWSVQDGETQYF.

The chain recombines TRBV7-9 with TRBJ1-2; 7 nucleotides align to TRBD1. The V gene's germline CDR1 is SEHNR and CDR2 FQNEAQ (reference sequence). Trimming took 4 bases from V and 0 from J; bases not matched to a gene: 8. The CDR3 has 16 residues. CDR3 in amino acids: CASSSGLDRANYGYTF. The CDR3 region has the DNA TGTGCCAGCAGCTCCGGACTCGACAGGGCTAACTATGGCTACACCTTC.

V is TRBV10-3 and J is TRBJ2-5; maybe TRBD1 (6 bases). CDR3 length: 12 amino acids. V dropped 8 bases and J dropped 2 bases, with 9 bases sitting between them. Germline V gives CDR1 ENHRY, CDR2 SYGVKD. This chain's CDR3 is CAIGTTQETQYF. In DNA form, the CDR3 reads TGTGCCATCGGGACAACTCAAGAGACCCAGTACTTC.

This chain joins TRBV14 and TRBJ1-6; tentative D call: TRBD1 (5 bases). The CDR3 extends over 13 amino acids. Germline CDR1 SGHDN, CDR2 FVKESK. V lost 0 bases to trimming and J lost 10 bases, with 7 bases between them. This CDR3 reads CASSQEWGSPLHF. The CDR3 DNA reads TGTGCCAGCAGCCAAGAGTGGGGCTCACCCCTCCACTTT.

In nucleotides, the CDR3 is TGTGCCTGGAGGGGGCCAGGGGAAATCAATGAGCAGTTCTTC. This codes for CAWRGPGEINEQFF. V is TRBV30 and J is TRBJ2-1, with D tentatively TRBD1 (6 bases). The CDR3 runs 14 residues. With 3 bases removed from V and 6 bases from J, the gap between germline ends came to 15 bases. Germline V lookup: CDR1 GTSNPN, CDR2 SVGIG (reference sequence).

This clone appeared a few times. The chain couples TRBV6-5 to TRBJ1-4, with D uncertain. Germline-derived CDR1 and CDR2 are MNHEY and SVGAGI. The V gene lost 6 bases and the J gene lost 7 bases, with 12 bases spanning the gap. The CDR3 covers 13 residues. The CDR3 coding sequence is TGTGCCAGCAGGGGGAGGCCCGGTGAAAAACTGTTTTTT. Residues: CASRGRPGEKLFF.

This sequence joins TRBV2 and TRBJ1-1; D is possibly TRBD1 (5 bases). CDR1 SNHLY and CDR2 FYNNEI come from the germline V gene. CDR3 length: 11 amino acids. Trimming took off 4 bases at V and 11 bases at J, with 11 bases between the two ends. In nucleotides, the CDR3 is TGTGCCAGCAGTGTAGCCAGGGCGGCTTTCTTT. Encoded protein: CASSVARAAFF.

The genes are TRBV7-3 and TRBJ2-3, with TRBD1 matching over 11 bases. The CDR3 has 15 amino acids. With V trimmed by 5 bases and J by 6 bases, 7 bases remained unmatched. CDR1 is SGHTA and CDR2 is FQGTGA in the germline V gene. The CDR3 DNA reads TGTGCCAGCAGCCCCGTCGGGACAGGGGGGGATACGCAGTATTTT. It translates to CASSPVGTGGDTQYF.